The sequence of this TCR beta chain was determined in a study of Ad26.COV2.S vaccination and SARS-CoV-2 variants. Study-level background: Ad26.COV2.S, an intramuscular injection, was given once or twice 56 days apart.

There are 12 residues in the CDR3. V was clipped by 9 bases and J by 6 bases, with 14 bases between them. CDR1 KGHDR and CDR2 SFDVKD come from the germline V gene. This clone was detected only a few times. The data were produced by immunoSEQ multiplex PCR, yet TCRdb's version contains in-frame clones alone and is incomplete. This table has about 400,000 clones, over 75% appearing once. The treatment: around 19 received Ad26.COV2.S at low or high dose, single or two shots; roughly five received placebo; per-sample allocation not given. Sample collection was performed on day 63 after the first vaccine or placebo injection.

V is TRBV24-1 and J is TRBJ2-7; D gene uncertain. This sequence was found in a person aged 18 to 59 who received the Ad26.COV2.S COVID-19 vaccine or a placebo. This sample comprised peripheral blood, obtained in a trial of Ad26.COV2.S vaccine versus placebo. The CDR3 DNA follows: TGTGCCACCGCAGCGACCTGGGGCGAGCAGTACTTC. This codes for CATAATWGEQYF.